Below, one TCR beta chain is given with its context. The entry originates in a study of blood T cell repertoires in COVID-19. On the study more broadly: PBMCs, B-cell-depleted T cells, or T cells provided the cDNA or gDNA that made up the material.

Per germline, CDR1 SGHRS and CDR2 YFSETQ. Between the trimmed V and J ends, which lost 2 bases and 3 bases, there was a span of 11 bases. The CDR3 runs to 14 residues. Using immunoSEQ multiplex PCR, the repertoire was profiled, and TCRdb retains in-frame clones only, with some absent. This repertoire shows under 200,000 clones, 70% to 90% found once; its top ten account for around a fifth. The chain recombines TRBV5-1 with TRBJ2-5, with D perhaps TRBD1 (6 bases). The TCR sequence derives from a man aged 55-75 years with active or convalescent COVID-19. The sequencing sample was made of peripheral blood. CDR3 coding DNA: TGCGCCAGCAGCTTCTTGACAGGAGAAGAGACCCAGTACTTC. It encodes CASSFLTGEETQYF.